This T cell receptor beta chain was captured in a study of T cell repertoires in cytomegalovirus infection. Findings and limits, study-wide: HLA-C-restricted CMV-specific TCR beta clonotypes were dominant in the ex vivo response.

V lost 2 bases and J lost 5, with 9 bases in between. The CDR3 has 13 residues. Germline V gene sequence: CDR1 MNHNS, CDR2 SASEGT. This clonotype has at least ten counts. Its specificity is not known. TCRdb re-analysed the reads in MiXCR, keeping a single row per CDR3 protein. This sample has around 300,000 distinct CDR3 sequences, with 20% to 25% found just once. Source: cultured PBMCs, taken from culture after CMV antigen stimulation. The clonotype originates from a human donor in good health (CMV status not recorded). Some clones in this sample may be carry-over from other donors' samples. This chain uses TRBV6-1 with TRBJ1-1; D is ambiguous. The CDR3 sequence is CASSESTGTEAFF. The CDR3 coding sequence is TGTGCCAGCAGTGAATCCACCGGGACTGAAGCTTTCTTT.